This entry concerns a single TCR beta chain. Which antigen it targets is not known. Base-call qualities are not available, and no considerably larger clone is one nucleotide away. The sample originates from a study of T cell changes during pregnancy in multiple sclerosis (dated by TCRdb to the late 2010s). Describing the broader study: The study examined how the T cell repertoire changed over the course of pregnancy in women with multiple sclerosis.

Based on the germline V gene, the CDR1 and CDR2 sequences are KGHSH and LQKENI. The CDR3 sequence holds 12 residues, the cysteine and phenylalanine included. The CDR3 DNA has 36 bases and is translated from base 1. V loses 3 bases of germline sequence and J loses 9 bases, and the interval between the two ends is 9 bases. Library preparation employed the immunoSEQ multiplex PCR assay. TCRdb provides this immuneACCESS table in a form limited to in-frame rearrangements. Some clones are lacking; in checked studies, under half of them reflect an unresolved V gene, and why the rest are absent is not known. The sample contains under 50,000 clones, about 93% of them found a single time. Together, the top ten hold roughly 4.3% of the sample.

This chain joins TRBV18 to TRBJ2-1; the D gene is unclear. This clonotype originated in a female donor with multiple sclerosis, enrolled in a pregnancy study. This material consisted of CD8+ T cells from peripheral blood mononuclear cells, taken after pregnancy. The CDR3 protein sequence reads: CASSPIIGEQFF. The sequenced DNA is TGTGCCAGCTCACCTATTATCGGTGAGCAGTTCTTC.